These 23 T cell receptor beta chains originate from one sample sequenced in a study of identical twins. One entry per CDR3 protein, called by TCRdb with MiXCR from the 5' RACE reads. The table shows some 660,000 distinct CDR3 sequences, with 8% to 9% occurring only once. These same data were also listed under a study on yellow fever vaccine responses in identical twins.

The sample consisted of PBMCs. The source is a woman aged 18-29 years in good health.

J is TRBJ2-5 and V is TRBV29-1, with 8 bases matching TRBD2. Germline V gene lookup returns CDR1 SQVTM and CDR2 ANQGSEA. This CDR3 has 12 amino acids. Unmatched junction bases numbered 6, after V lost 7 bases and J lost 5 bases. The CDR3 DNA reads as TGCAGCGCCTGGACTAGCTCGGAGACCCAGTACTTC. Amino acid sequence: CSAWTSSETQYF. Supplemented by reference TRBV29-1 and TRBJ2-5, the full variable domain reads SAVISQKPSRDICQRGTSLTIQCQVDSQVTMMFWYRQQPGQSLTLIATANQGSEATYESGFVIDKFPISRPNLTFSTLTVSNMSPEDSSIYLCSAWTSSETQYFGPGTRLLVL.

This clonotype occurred a few times. This chain uses TRBV27 with TRBJ2-7; a possible D gene is TRBD1 (6 bases). Trimming removed 4 bases at V and 7 bases at J, with 11 bases between. Germline V lookup: CDR1 MNHEY, CDR2 SMNVEV (reference sequence). This CDR3 comprises 12 residues. CDR3 nucleotides: TGTGCCAGCAGTTCACTAAGGGGGGAGCAGTACTTC. Translating gives CASSSLRGEQYF.

The rearrangement joins TRBV19 to TRBJ2-2, with unresolved D. CDR1 and CDR2 from the germline V gene are LNHDA and SQIVND (reference sequence). The CDR3 consists of 15 residues. V was clipped by 6 bases and J by 2 bases, with 13 bases between them. The CDR3 is CASSHLDGNTGELFF. The CDR3 DNA sequence: TGTGCCAGTAGCCATCTGGACGGAAACACCGGGGAGCTGTTTTTT. Full variable domain (outside the CDR3, taken from reference TRBV19 and TRBJ2-2): DGGITQSPKYLFRKEGQNVTLSCEQNLNHDAMYWYRQDPGQGLRLIYYSQIVNDFQKGDIAEGYSVSREKKESFPLTVTSAQKNPTAFYLCASSHLDGNTGELFFGEGSRLTVL.

The chain joins TRBV18 to TRBJ2-7; 8 bases line up with TRBD1. Germline-derived CDR1 and CDR2 are KGHSH and LQKENI. V lost 4 bases, J lost 0 bases, and 5 bases stayed unmatched. The CDR3 runs to 15 residues. In nucleotides, the CDR3 is TGTGCCAGCTCACGGGAGACAGGGGCCTCCTACGAGCAGTACTTC. Its translation: CASSRETGASYEQYF.

The rearrangement uses TRBV28 and TRBJ2-7; D is uncertain. Trimming shortened V by 8 bases and J by 3 bases, and 17 bases separated the two germline ends. The CDR3 sequence is 14 residues long. Looked up from germline, CDR1 is MDHEN and CDR2 is SYDVKM. CDR3 sequence: CASRHPRDNYEQYF. CDR3 bases: TGTGCCAGCCGCCACCCCCGAGACAACTACGAGCAGTACTTC.

This clonotype was counted a few times. The chain joins TRBV28 to TRBJ1-6; no reliable D call. Trimming stripped 4 bases from V and 7 bases from J, with 14 bases between. There are 15 residues in the CDR3. Germline CDR1 and CDR2: MDHEN and SYDVKM. DNA of the CDR3: TGTGCCAGCAGTTCGGGCCGGATAGGGAATTCACCCCTCCACTTT. This sequence encodes CASSSGRIGNSPLHF.

A note on this clonotype: Sequence at one end of the junction differs from germline and may be a read error. The chain uses TRBV6-1 and TRBJ2-7; 10 nucleotides agree with TRBD1. CDR3 length equals 14 residues. Germline loops: CDR1 MNHNS, CDR2 SASEGT. CDR3 bases: TGTGCCTGCAGGCGACAGGGGGCGTCCTACGAGCAGTACTTC. This gives the protein CACRRQGASYEQYF.

This clonotype was observed a handful of times. This rearrangement joins TRBV6-2 or TRBV6-3 to TRBJ2-2; 7 nucleotides line up with TRBD2. The CDR3 is 15 amino acids. Germline V lookup: CDR1 MNHEY, CDR2 SVGEGT. The V segment lost 4 bases and the J segment 4 bases; nucleotides outside the gene matches: 6. The CDR3 bases are TGTGCCAGCAGTTCACGGCGGACTAGCACCGGGGAGCTGTTTTTT. Protein: CASSSRRTSTGELFF.

The rearrangement joins TRBV18 to TRBJ1-1, with D uncertain. The CDR3 is made up of 12 amino acids. Germline V CDR1 and CDR2: KGHSH, LQKENI. The V end was cut by 4 bases, the J end by 7 bases, with 10 bases between. CDR3 in amino acids: CASSQTGFEAFF. CDR3 nucleotides: TGTGCCAGCTCACAGACCGGGTTTGAAGCTTTCTTT.

The V call is TRBV27, the J call TRBJ2-2; D unresolved. V lost 6 bases, J lost 4 bases, and 12 bases lay in between. This CDR3 region has 14 residues. CDR1 is MNHEY, CDR2 SMNVEV, per germline (reference sequence). The CDR3 DNA reads TGTGCCAGCAGCCCCCTTTTAAGCACCGGGGAGCTGTTTTTT. The encoded protein is CASSPLLSTGELFF.

The chain couples TRBV18 to TRBJ2-1, with D possibly TRBD2 on 6 matching bases. The germline CDR1 and CDR2 sequences are KGHSH and LQKENI. The CDR3 sequence is 17 residues long. The V end lost 3 bases, the J end lost 5 bases, and 20 bases lay between the germline ends. The CDR3 reads CASSPPGLGTPNNEQFF. CDR3 coding DNA: TGTGCCAGCTCACCCCCAGGACTCGGGACTCCAAACAATGAGCAGTTCTTC.

This clonotype appeared a few times. The chain employs TRBV5-1 and TRBJ2-3; 8 bases align to TRBD2. The CDR3 extends over 17 amino acids. CDR1 SGHRS and CDR2 YFSETQ come from the germline V gene. J lost 1 base, V lost 3 bases, and 10 bases had no gene match. The CDR3: CASSSPRGGEGTDTQYF. CDR3 sequence (DNA): TGCGCCAGCAGCTCCCCCCGGGGGGGAGAAGGCACAGATACGCAGTATTTT.

V is TRBV9 and J is TRBJ1-5, with D perhaps TRBD1 (6 bases). V shed 3 bases and J shed 7 bases, with 14 bases lying between them. Germline lookup yields CDR1 SGDLS and CDR2 YYNGEE. This CDR3 comprises 14 residues. CDR3 amino acids: CASSDGDTGQPQHF. CDR3 sequence (DNA): TGTGCCAGCAGCGACGGGGACACGGGACAGCCCCAGCATTTT.

The chain recombines TRBV6-4 with TRBJ2-5; 9 nucleotides match TRBD2. The CDR3 runs 17 residues. V was pared by 3 bases and J by 5 bases, with 13 bases of the junction left unmatched. The germline gives CDR1 MRHNA, CDR2 SNTAGT. CDR3 nucleotide sequence: TGTGCCAGCAGTGAGCCCTCTTTCGCGGGGGGGCTGGAGACCCAGTACTTC. This sequence encodes CASSEPSFAGGLETQYF.

The rearrangement links TRBV7-9 to TRBJ1-3; TRBD1 matches at 7 bases. Germline CDR1 SEHNR, CDR2 FQNEAQ (reference sequence). This CDR3 has 15 residues. Unmatched junction bases numbered 4, after V lost 5 bases and J lost 0 bases. The CDR3 nucleotides are TGTGCCAGCAGCCCAGACAGGGTCTCTGGAAACACCATATATTTT. It yields the protein CASSPDRVSGNTIYF.

There are many counts of this clonotype. The V and J genes are TRBV6-5 and TRBJ2-7; maybe TRBD2 (6 bases). This CDR3 has 15 amino acids. CDR1 is MNHEY and CDR2 is SVGAGI in the germline V gene. The V and J ends lost 2 bases and 4 bases respectively, with 15 bases between them. The CDR3 DNA follows: TGTGCCAGCAGTTACGAAGGTCTAGCGACTTACGAGCAGTACTTC. This translates into CASSYEGLATYEQYF.

This clonotype was detected only a few times. This chain connects TRBV28 to TRBJ2-6, with D hard to call. The CDR3 extends over 15 amino acids. V shed 3 bases and J shed 3 bases, with 9 bases lying between them. The germline gives CDR1 MDHEN, CDR2 SYDVKM. CDR3 in amino acids: CASSFSPDGANVLTF. In DNA form, the CDR3 reads TGTGCCAGCAGTTTTTCCCCAGATGGGGCCAACGTCCTGACTTTC.

In this sample, this clonotype turned up many times. The V call is TRBV20-1, the J call TRBJ2-3; 10 nucleotides match TRBD2. CDR3 length equals 21 residues. Germline trimming cut 3 bases from V and 4 bases from J; bases unmatched to any gene: 25. Germline-derived CDR1 and CDR2 are DFQATT and SNEGSKA (reference sequence). The DNA of the CDR3 is TGCAGTGCTAGTGTCCCCCTCCCCAGAGGAGAGCGGGAGGGCCCAGCAGATACGCAGTATTTT. Its protein product is CSASVPLPRGEREGPADTQYF.

This clonotype was counted ten times or more. This chain links TRBV4-1 with TRBJ2-7; possible D gene TRBD1, 6 bases. CDR3 length: 15 amino acids. V shed 1 base and J shed 2 bases, with 12 bases lying between them. Germline CDR1 reads MGHRA; CDR2 reads YSYEKL. CDR3 region: CASSQVVGQTYEQYF. The CDR3 bases are TGCGCCAGCAGCCAAGTGGTCGGACAGACCTACGAGCAGTACTTC.

The chain links TRBV6-2 or TRBV6-3 to TRBJ2-2, with D unresolved. Germline-derived CDR1 and CDR2 are MNHEY and SVGEGT. The CDR3 length is 15 residues. V lost 7 bases and J 6 bases, leaving 18 bases between the germline ends. The CDR3 loop reads CASKPSGHLAGELFF. The CDR3 nucleotides are TGTGCCAGCAAACCGTCTGGGCACTTGGCCGGGGAGCTGTTTTTT.

The rearrangement uses TRBV7-9 and TRBJ2-5, with 7 bases matching TRBD1. Per germline, CDR1 SEHNR and CDR2 FQNEAQ (reference sequence). With V trimmed by 5 bases and J by 1 base, 7 bases remained unmatched. This CDR3 region has 15 residues. The CDR3 DNA is TGTGCCAGCAGCCAACGGGACAGCGTCCAAGAGACCCAGTACTTC. Translating it yields CASSQRDSVQETQYF.

The chain is built from TRBV25-1 and TRBJ2-7, with 8 bases aligning to TRBD1. The CDR3 contains 15 residues. Germline values: CDR1 MGHDK, CDR2 SYGVNS. After removal of 0 bases from V and 4 bases from J, the junction contained 5 bases not matched to a gene. CDR3 nucleotide sequence: TGTGCCAGCAGTGAATATCACGGACAGGGATACGAGCAGTACTTC. Amino acid sequence: CASSEYHGQGYEQYF.

A few counts support this clonotype. This chain uses TRBV7-9 with TRBJ2-2, with TRBD1 matching over 10 bases. Germline-derived CDR1 and CDR2 are SEHNR and FQNEAQ (reference sequence). This CDR3 spans 15 amino acids. After removal of 5 bases from V and 5 bases from J, the junction contained 5 bases not matched to a gene. This CDR3 reads CASSVGTGDTGELFF. The CDR3, as DNA: TGTGCCAGCAGCGTCGGGACAGGGGATACCGGGGAGCTGTTTTTT.